Each of the 25 T cell receptor beta chains below was sequenced from the same sample in a study of cytomegalovirus exposure and HLA in healthy donors. Primers: 60 Vbeta forward and 13 Jbeta reverse. Clones were sequenced by immunoSEQ multiplex PCR, and TCRdb holds only the in-frame ones, with some missing. The table lists approximately 73,000 clones, roughly 63% of them singletons, with more than 5% in the top ten. Sequenced material: PBMCs. The origin of the receptors is a man aged 25-45 years in good health and CMV-seropositive.

In the case of this clone: Germline is not matched at one junction end, which may reflect a read error. This rearrangement joins TRBV7-7 to TRBJ1-1; D might be TRBD1 (6 bases). Germline CDR1 reads SSHAT; CDR2 reads FNYEAQ (reference sequence). The CDR3 covers 13 residues. The CDR3 DNA sequence: TGTGCTAGCAGCTTAGGCGGCAGGGGAAAAGCTTTCTTT. Its protein product is CASSLGGRGKAFF.

The chain is built from TRBV4-2 and TRBJ2-7; 7 positions match TRBD2. Germline values: CDR1 LGHNA, CDR2 YNFKEQ. J lost 6 bases, V lost 4 bases, and 12 bases had no gene match. This CDR3 is 15 amino acids long. The DNA of the CDR3 is TGTGCCAGCAGCCCTGGGGGGGGTTTGGAAAGCGAGCAGTACTTC. It translates to CASSPGGGLESEQYF.

This clone was picked up a small number of times. The V gene is TRBV5-5, the J gene TRBJ1-2; no firm D call. Between the trimmed V and J ends, which lost 0 bases and 2 bases, there was a span of 5 bases. The CDR3 contains 13 residues. Germline lookup yields CDR1 SGHKS and CDR2 YYEKEE (reference sequence). The CDR3 reads CASSLAGNYGYTF. In DNA form, the CDR3 reads TGTGCCAGCAGCTTGGCCGGGAACTATGGCTACACCTTC.

This clone turned up a few times. This sequence joins TRBV19 and TRBJ2-1, with 9 bases aligning to TRBD2. This CDR3 is 13 amino acids long. V lost 6 bases, J lost 9 bases, and 6 bases stayed unmatched. Germline assignment: CDR1 LNHDA and CDR2 SQIVND (reference sequence). The CDR3 reads CASSGTSRSEQFF. The DNA of the CDR3 is TGTGCCAGTAGCGGGACTAGCCGCAGTGAGCAGTTCTTC.

V and J are TRBV27 and TRBJ2-1; TRBD1 aligns across 7 bases. Germline assignment: CDR1 MNHEY and CDR2 SMNVEV (reference sequence). CDR3 length equals 14 residues. The V gene end was trimmed by 4 bases and the J gene end by 4 bases; junction bases not matched to a gene: 4. This chain's CDR3 is CASSYGDSYNEQFF. The CDR3, as DNA: TGTGCCAGCAGTTACGGGGACAGTTACAATGAGCAGTTCTTC.

The genes are TRBV28 and TRBJ2-5; TRBD2 is a possible D gene (5 bases). Germline V gene sequence: CDR1 MDHEN, CDR2 SYDVKM. This CDR3 comprises 13 residues. V was shortened by 0 bases and J by 4 bases, with 6 bases between the two germline ends. The CDR3 nucleotides read TGTGCCAGCAGTTTATGGGGGAGAGAGACCCAGTACTTC. It translates to CASSLWGRETQYF.

This rearrangement joins TRBV19 to TRBJ2-3; 10 bases are a match to TRBD1. Germline CDR1 and CDR2: LNHDA and SQIVND (reference sequence). V was pared by 4 bases and J by 3 bases, with 4 bases of the junction left unmatched. The CDR3 contains 15 residues. CDR3 protein: CASSTRDRGTDTQYF. CDR3 nucleotide sequence: TGTGCCAGTAGTACTCGGGACAGGGGTACAGATACGCAGTATTTT.

This chain connects TRBV28 to TRBJ2-3, with D unclear. The germline CDR1 and CDR2 sequences are MDHEN and SYDVKM. This CDR3 region has 13 residues. The V end lost 5 bases, the J end lost 2 bases, and 8 bases lay between the germline ends. In DNA, the CDR3 is TGTGCCAGCAGTCCACTACCCACAGATACGCAGTATTTT. Residues: CASSPLPTDTQYF.

CDR3 sequence: CASSLLAGGETGELFF. The CDR3 DNA sequence: TGTGCCAGCAGCTTACTAGCGGGAGGAGAGACCGGGGAGCTGTTTTTT. The genes are TRBV7-8 and TRBJ2-2, with 11 bases lining up with TRBD2. The CDR3 loop spans 16 amino acids. V lost 2 bases, J lost 5 bases, and 4 bases stayed unmatched. The germline V gene encodes CDR1 SGHVS and CDR2 FQNEAQ.

The V gene is TRBV7-2, the J gene TRBJ2-3, with 7 nucleotides matching TRBD2. The V segment lost 5 bases and the J segment 1 base; nucleotides outside the gene matches: 6. There are 15 residues in the CDR3. Germline V gene data show CDR1 as SGHTA and CDR2 as FQGNSA. The CDR3 is CASSNRDYGTDTQYF. CDR3 coding DNA: TGTGCCAGCAGCAACCGGGACTACGGCACAGATACGCAGTATTTT.

This clone has ten or more counts. This rearrangement joins TRBV29-1 to TRBJ2-5; D gene unclear. The V and J ends lost 6 bases and 3 bases respectively, with 11 bases between them. The CDR3 length is 12 residues. Germline CDR1 reads SQVTM; CDR2 reads ANQGSEA. Here the CDR3 reads CSVLYREETQYF. The CDR3 DNA sequence: TGCAGCGTCTTATACAGAGAAGAGACCCAGTACTTC.

With respect to this clone: This specimen includes other DNA sequences encoding the same CDR3. V usage is TRBV5-1 and J usage is TRBJ1-1, with D unclear. Per the germline V gene, CDR1 is SGHRS and CDR2 is YFSETQ. The CDR3 sequence is 13 residues long. V lost 4 bases, J lost 1 base, and 8 bases lay in between. CDR3 sequence (DNA): TGCGCCAGCAGCCCGAGCACGAACACTGAAGCTTTCTTT. Protein: CASSPSTNTEAFF. The full variable domain, in which reference TRBV5-1 and TRBJ1-1 provide the parts outside the CDR3, is KAGVTQTPRYLIKTRGQQVTLSCSPISGHRSVSWYQQTPGQGLQFLFEYFSETQRNKGNFPGRFSGRQFSNSRSEMNVSTLELGDSALYLCASSPSTNTEAFFGQGTRLTVV.

V gene TRBV5-4 combines with J gene TRBJ2-7; D is possibly TRBD2 (6 bases). The CDR3 runs 15 residues. Germline lookup yields CDR1 SGHNT and CDR2 YYREEE (reference sequence). V lost 2 bases and J 0 bases, leaving 12 bases between the germline ends. The CDR3 coding sequence is TGTGCCAGCAGCTTTGAGGCGGGGACCTCCTACGAGCAGTACTTC. Amino acid sequence: CASSFEAGTSYEQYF. The variable domain in full, with the rest retrieved from reference TRBV5-4 and TRBJ2-7, is ETGVTQSPTHLIKTRGQQVTLRCSSQSGHNTVSWYQQALGQGPQFIFQYYREEENGRGNFPPRFSGLQFPNYSSELNVNALELDDSALYLCASSFEAGTSYEQYFGPGTRLTVT.

The rearrangement uses TRBV19 and TRBJ2-7; D unresolved. Germline V lookup: CDR1 LNHDA, CDR2 SQIVND (reference sequence). This CDR3 is 11 amino acids long. Deletions cut 4 bases from V and 5 bases from J, with 6 bases between. The CDR3 nucleotides are TGTGCCAGTAGTAACAAGAACGAGCAGTACTTC. It encodes CASSNKNEQYF.

The CDR3 loop reads CASSSAGTSGHIYEQFF. DNA for the CDR3: TGTGCCAGCAGCTCCGCCGGGACTAGCGGGCACATATATGAGCAGTTCTTC. The chain couples TRBV5-4 to TRBJ2-1, with 12 bases fitting TRBD2. CDR1 and CDR2 from the germline V gene are SGHNT and YYREEE (reference sequence). The junction had 12 bases not matched to a gene; V was cut back by 3 bases and J by 8 bases. The CDR3 extends over 17 amino acids.

V and J are TRBV5-1 and TRBJ1-2; 9 nucleotides line up with TRBD1. The CDR3 runs to 13 residues. In germline, CDR1 is SGHRS, CDR2 YFSETQ. The trim removed 6 bases at V and 7 bases at J, leaving 7 bases unmatched. The CDR3 nucleotides are TGCGCCAGCACTACACAGGGGGCGCCTGGCTACACCTTC. This codes for CASTTQGAPGYTF.

This chain uses TRBV5-5 with TRBJ2-7, with TRBD1 matching 9 bases. The CDR3 runs 14 residues. After removal of 4 bases from V and 5 bases from J, the junction contained 7 bases not matched to a gene. In germline, CDR1 is SGHKS, CDR2 YYEKEE (reference sequence). Here the CDR3 DNA reads TGTGCCAGCAGCCAAACAGGGGGCACGGACGAGCAGTACTTC. Translating gives CASSQTGGTDEQYF. Full variable domain (outside the CDR3, taken from reference TRBV5-5 and TRBJ2-7): DAGVTQSPTHLIKTRGQQVTLRCSPISGHKSVSWYQQVLGQGPQFIFQYYEKEERGRGNFPDRFSARQFPNYSSELNVNALLLGDSALYLCASSQTGGTDEQYFGPGTRLTVT.

Only one count was recorded for this clone. J is TRBJ2-1 and V is TRBV7-2; 9 bases fit TRBD2. V was pared by 1 base and J by 4 bases, with 11 bases of the junction left unmatched. This CDR3 region has 18 residues. CDR1 is SGHTA and CDR2 is FQGNSA in the germline V gene. The DNA of the CDR3 is TGTGCCAGCAGCTTAGGCCTAGCGGGGTCGCCTAAATACAATGAGCAGTTCTTC. It specifies CASSLGLAGSPKYNEQFF.

The rearrangement uses TRBV2 and TRBJ2-5, with unresolved D. The J call is doubtful: the DNA matches TRBJ2-7 better. CDR3 length equals 13 residues. The V gene's germline CDR1 is SNHLY and CDR2 FYNNEI. DNA for the CDR3: TGTGCCAGCTCTTACTTGACGGACTACGAGCAGTACTTC. This codes for CASSYLTDYEQYF.

This chain uses TRBV28 with TRBJ2-2; TRBD2 matches 14 bases. This CDR3 is 17 amino acids long. Germline values: CDR1 MDHEN, CDR2 SYDVKM. The ends lost 5 bases at V and 6 bases at J; junction bases unmatched: 8. The CDR3 region has the DNA TGTGCCAGCAGTACTGGGACTAGCGGGAGTAAAGCCGGGGAGCTGTTTTTT. Protein product: CASSTGTSGSKAGELFF.

This clone came up once. This sequence joins TRBV4-3 and TRBJ2-7; 10 bases align to TRBD1. The V gene end was trimmed by 1 base and the J gene end by 3 bases; junction bases not matched to a gene: 6. Germline CDR1 and CDR2: LGHNA and YSLEER. The CDR3 sequence is 16 residues long. The CDR3 region has the DNA TGCGCCAGCAGCCAAGGATTGACAGGGGGCCACTACGAGCAGTACTTC. It specifies CASSQGLTGGHYEQYF.

The J gene is TRBJ2-1, the V gene TRBV6-1, with a tentative D call TRBD2 (6 bases). This CDR3 contains 16 residues. Germline V CDR1 and CDR2: MNHNS, SASEGT. V was clipped by 4 bases and J by 5 bases, with 18 bases between them. DNA of the CDR3: TGTGCCAGCAGTGGCGCGTTGAGGGCGGGGCACAATGAGCAGTTCTTC. This sequence encodes CASSGALRAGHNEQFF.

The chain has TRBV4-1 and TRBJ1-4; D gene ambiguous. This CDR3 spans 17 amino acids. Germline assignment: CDR1 MGHRA and CDR2 YSYEKL. V dropped 0 bases and J dropped 4 bases, with 15 bases sitting between them. The CDR3 loop is CASSQEPPGRRNEKLFF. CDR3 in DNA: TGCGCCAGCAGCCAAGAGCCCCCGGGTCGTCGTAATGAAAAACTGTTTTTT.

The rearrangement links TRBV5-6 to TRBJ2-2; D unresolved. Germline CDR1 reads SGHDT; CDR2 reads YYEEEE. Between the trimmed V and J ends, which lost 0 bases and 4 bases, there was a span of 7 bases. The CDR3 consists of 14 residues. This chain's CDR3 is CASSLEATTGELFF. CDR3 nucleotides: TGTGCCAGCAGCTTGGAAGCAACCACCGGGGAGCTGTTTTTT.

The genes are TRBV19 and TRBJ2-2; TRBD2 is a possible D gene (5 bases). Germline CDR1 LNHDA, CDR2 SQIVND (reference sequence). The CDR3 contains 11 residues. Trimming stripped 10 bases from V and 4 bases from J, with 7 bases between. The CDR3 DNA reads TGTGCCACTAGCTCCACCGGGGAGCTGTTTTTT. This encodes CATSSTGELFF.